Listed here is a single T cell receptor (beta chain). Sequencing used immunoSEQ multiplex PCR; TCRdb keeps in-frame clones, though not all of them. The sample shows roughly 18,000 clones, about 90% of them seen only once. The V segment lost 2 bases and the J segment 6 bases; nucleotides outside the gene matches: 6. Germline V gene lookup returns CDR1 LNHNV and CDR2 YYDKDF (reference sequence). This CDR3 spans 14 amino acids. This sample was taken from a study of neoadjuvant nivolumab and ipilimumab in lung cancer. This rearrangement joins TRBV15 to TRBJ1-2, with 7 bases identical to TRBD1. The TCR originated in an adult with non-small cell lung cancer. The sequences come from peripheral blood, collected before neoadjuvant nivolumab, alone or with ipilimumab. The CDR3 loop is CATSRRSTGDGYTF. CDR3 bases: TGTGCCACCAGCAGACGCAGTACAGGGGATGGCTACACCTTC.